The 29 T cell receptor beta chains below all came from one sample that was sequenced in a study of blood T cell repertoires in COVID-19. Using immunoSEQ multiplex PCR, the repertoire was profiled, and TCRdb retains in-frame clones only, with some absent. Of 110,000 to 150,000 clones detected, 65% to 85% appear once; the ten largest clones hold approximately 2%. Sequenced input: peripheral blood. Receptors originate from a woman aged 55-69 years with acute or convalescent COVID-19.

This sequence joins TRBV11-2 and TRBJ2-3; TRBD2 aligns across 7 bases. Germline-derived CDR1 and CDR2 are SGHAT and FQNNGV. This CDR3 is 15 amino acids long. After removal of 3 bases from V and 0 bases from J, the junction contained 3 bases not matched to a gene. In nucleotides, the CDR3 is TGTGCCAGCAGCTTGCGGGGAGGGAGCACAGATACGCAGTATTTT. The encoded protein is CASSLRGGSTDTQYF.

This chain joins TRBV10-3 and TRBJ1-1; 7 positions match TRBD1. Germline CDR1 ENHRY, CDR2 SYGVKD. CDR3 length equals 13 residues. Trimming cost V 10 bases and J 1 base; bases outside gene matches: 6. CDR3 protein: CATTGTANTEAFF. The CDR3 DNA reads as TGTGCCACGACCGGGACAGCGAACACTGAAGCTTTCTTT.

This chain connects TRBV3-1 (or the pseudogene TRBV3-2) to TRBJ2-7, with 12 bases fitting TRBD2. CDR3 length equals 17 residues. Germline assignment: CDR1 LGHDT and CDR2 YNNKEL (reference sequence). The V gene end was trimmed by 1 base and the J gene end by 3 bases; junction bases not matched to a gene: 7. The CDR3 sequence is CASSQGLAGVSIYEQYF. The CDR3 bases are TGTGCCAGCAGCCAAGGACTAGCGGGAGTCTCCATCTACGAGCAGTACTTC.

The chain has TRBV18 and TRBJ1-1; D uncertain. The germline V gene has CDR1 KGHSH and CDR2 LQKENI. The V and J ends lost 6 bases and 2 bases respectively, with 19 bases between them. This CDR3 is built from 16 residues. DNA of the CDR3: TGTGCCAGCTCCTGGGCCCCAAGTACCACTAACACTGAAGCTTTCTTT. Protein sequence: CASSWAPSTTNTEAFF.

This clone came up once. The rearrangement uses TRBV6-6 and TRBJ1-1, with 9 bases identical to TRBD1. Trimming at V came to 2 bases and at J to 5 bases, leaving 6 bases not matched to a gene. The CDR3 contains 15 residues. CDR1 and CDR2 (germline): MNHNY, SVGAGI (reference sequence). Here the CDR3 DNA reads TGTGCCAGCAGTTACCGGGGACAGGGACAAACTGAAGCTTTCTTT. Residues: CASSYRGQGQTEAFF.

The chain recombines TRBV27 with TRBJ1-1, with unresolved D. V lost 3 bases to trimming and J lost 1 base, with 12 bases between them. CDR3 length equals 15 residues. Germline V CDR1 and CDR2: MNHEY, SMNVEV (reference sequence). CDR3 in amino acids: CASSFGSEWNTEAFF. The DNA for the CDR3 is TGTGCCAGCAGTTTCGGGTCTGAGTGGAACACTGAAGCTTTCTTT.

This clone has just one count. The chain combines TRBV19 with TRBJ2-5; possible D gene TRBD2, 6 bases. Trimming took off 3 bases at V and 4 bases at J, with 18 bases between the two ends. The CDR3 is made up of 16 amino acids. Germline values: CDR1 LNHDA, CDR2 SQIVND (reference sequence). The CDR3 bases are TGTGCCAGTAGTATGGGTAACGGGGCGCGGGGAGAGACCCAGTACTTC. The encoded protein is CASSMGNGARGETQYF. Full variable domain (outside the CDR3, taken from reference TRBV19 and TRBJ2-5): DGGITQSPKYLFRKEGQNVTLSCEQNLNHDAMYWYRQDPGQGLRLIYYSQIVNDFQKGDIAEGYSVSREKKESFPLTVTSAQKNPTAFYLCASSMGNGARGETQYFGPGTRLLVL.

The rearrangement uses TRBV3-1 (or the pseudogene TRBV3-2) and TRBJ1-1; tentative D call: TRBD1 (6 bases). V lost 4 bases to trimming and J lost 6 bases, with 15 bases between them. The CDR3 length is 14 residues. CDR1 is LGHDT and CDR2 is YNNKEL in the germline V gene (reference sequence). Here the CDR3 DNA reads TGTGCCAGCAGCCCCCTTAGGGGGTACCCTGAAGCTTTCTTT. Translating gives CASSPLRGYPEAFF.

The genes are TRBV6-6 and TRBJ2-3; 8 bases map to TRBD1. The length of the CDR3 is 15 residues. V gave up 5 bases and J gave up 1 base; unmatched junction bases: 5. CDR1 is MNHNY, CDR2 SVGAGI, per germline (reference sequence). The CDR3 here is CASSLRGQGTDTQYF. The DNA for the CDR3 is TGTGCCAGCAGTCTTAGGGGACAGGGCACAGATACGCAGTATTTT.

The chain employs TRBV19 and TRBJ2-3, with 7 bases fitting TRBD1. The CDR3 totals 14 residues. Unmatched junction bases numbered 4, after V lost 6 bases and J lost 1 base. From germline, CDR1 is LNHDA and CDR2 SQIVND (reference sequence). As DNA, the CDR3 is TGTGCCAGTAGGTTGGACAGGCGCACAGATACGCAGTATTTT. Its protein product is CASRLDRRTDTQYF.

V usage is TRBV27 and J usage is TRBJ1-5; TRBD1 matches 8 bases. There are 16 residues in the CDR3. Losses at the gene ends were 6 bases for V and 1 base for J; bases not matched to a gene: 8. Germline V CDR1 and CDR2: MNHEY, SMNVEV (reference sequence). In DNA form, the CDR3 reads TGTGCCAGCAGCCGGACAGGGAGAGGGAGCAATCAGCCCCAGCATTTT. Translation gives CASSRTGRGSNQPQHF.

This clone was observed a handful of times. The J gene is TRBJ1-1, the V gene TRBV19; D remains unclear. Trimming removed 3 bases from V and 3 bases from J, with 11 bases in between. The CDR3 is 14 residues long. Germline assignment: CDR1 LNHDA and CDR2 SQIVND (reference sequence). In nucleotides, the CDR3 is TGTGCCAGTAGTATTTCAGGCGGGGACACTGAAGCTTTCTTT. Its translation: CASSISGGDTEAFF.

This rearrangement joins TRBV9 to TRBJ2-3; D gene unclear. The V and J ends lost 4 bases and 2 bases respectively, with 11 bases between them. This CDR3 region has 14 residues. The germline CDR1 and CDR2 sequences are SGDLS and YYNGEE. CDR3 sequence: CASSPWSPTDTQYF. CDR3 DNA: TGTGCCAGCAGCCCCTGGAGCCCCACAGATACGCAGTATTTT. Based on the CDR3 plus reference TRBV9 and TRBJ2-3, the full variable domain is DSGVTQTPKHLITATGQRVTLRCSPRSGDLSVYWYQQSLDQGLQFLIQYYNGEERAKGNILERFSAQQFPDLHSELNLSSLELGDSALYFCASSPWSPTDTQYFGPGTRLTVL.

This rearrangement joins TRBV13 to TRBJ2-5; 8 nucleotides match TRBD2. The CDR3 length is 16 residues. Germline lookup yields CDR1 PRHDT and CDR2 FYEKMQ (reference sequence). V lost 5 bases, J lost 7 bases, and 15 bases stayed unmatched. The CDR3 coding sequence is TGTGCCAGCAGCGGCCGGGGTAGCGGGACCTCGGGGACCCAGTACTTC. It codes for CASSGRGSGTSGTQYF.

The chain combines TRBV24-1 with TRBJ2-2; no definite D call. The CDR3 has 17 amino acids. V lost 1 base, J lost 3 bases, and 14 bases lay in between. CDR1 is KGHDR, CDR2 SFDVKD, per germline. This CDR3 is CATSDFSQASDTGELFF. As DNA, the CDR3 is TGTGCCACCAGTGATTTCTCGCAGGCCTCGGACACCGGGGAGCTGTTTTTT.

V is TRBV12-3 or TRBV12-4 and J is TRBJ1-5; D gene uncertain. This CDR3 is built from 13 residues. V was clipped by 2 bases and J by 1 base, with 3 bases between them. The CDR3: CASSLTSNQPQHF. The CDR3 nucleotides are TGTGCCAGCAGTTTAACAAGCAATCAGCCCCAGCATTTT.

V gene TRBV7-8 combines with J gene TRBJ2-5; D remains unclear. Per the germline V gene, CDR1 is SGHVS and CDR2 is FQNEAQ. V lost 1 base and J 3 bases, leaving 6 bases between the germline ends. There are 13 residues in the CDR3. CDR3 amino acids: CASSLGQKETQYF. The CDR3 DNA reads TGTGCCAGCAGCTTAGGCCAGAAAGAGACCCAGTACTTC.

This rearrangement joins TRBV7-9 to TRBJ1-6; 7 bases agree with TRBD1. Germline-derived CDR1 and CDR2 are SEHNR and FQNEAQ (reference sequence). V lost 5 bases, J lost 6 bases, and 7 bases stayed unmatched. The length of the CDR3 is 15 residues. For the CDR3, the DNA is TGTGCCAGCAGCCGCAGGGGGGCGGGTAATTCACCCCTCCACTTT. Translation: CASSRRGAGNSPLHF.

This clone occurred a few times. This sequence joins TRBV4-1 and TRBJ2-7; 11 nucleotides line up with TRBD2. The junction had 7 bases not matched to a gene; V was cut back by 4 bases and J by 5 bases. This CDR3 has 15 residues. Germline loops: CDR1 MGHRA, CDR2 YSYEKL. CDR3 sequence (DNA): TGCGCCAGCAGCCCCACTAGCGGGAGAGGGCACGAGCAGTACTTC. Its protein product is CASSPTSGRGHEQYF.

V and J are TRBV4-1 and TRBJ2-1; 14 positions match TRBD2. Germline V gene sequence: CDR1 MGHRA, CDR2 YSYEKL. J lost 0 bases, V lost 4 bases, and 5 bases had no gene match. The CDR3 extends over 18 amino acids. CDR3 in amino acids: CASSLTSGRARSYNEQFF. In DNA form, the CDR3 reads TGCGCCAGCAGCCTGACTAGCGGGAGGGCTCGCTCCTACAATGAGCAGTTCTTC.

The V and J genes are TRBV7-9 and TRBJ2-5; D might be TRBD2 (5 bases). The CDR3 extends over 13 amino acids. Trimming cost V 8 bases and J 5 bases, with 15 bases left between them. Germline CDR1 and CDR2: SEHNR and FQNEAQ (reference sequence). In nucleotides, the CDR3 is TGTGCCAGCGTGGTAGGGAGTCTGGAGACCCAGTACTTC. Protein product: CASVVGSLETQYF.

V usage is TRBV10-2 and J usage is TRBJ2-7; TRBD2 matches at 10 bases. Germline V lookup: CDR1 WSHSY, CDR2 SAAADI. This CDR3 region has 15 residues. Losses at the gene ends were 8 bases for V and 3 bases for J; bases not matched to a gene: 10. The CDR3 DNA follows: TGCGCCAGCCGAGGACTAGCGGACCAGGACTACGAGCAGTACTTC. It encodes CASRGLADQDYEQYF.

The CDR3 sequence: CATSRGDRGPRGKETQYF. The CDR3 nucleotides are TGTGCCACCAGCAGAGGGGACAGGGGTCCTAGGGGGAAAGAGACCCAGTACTTC. V gene TRBV15 combines with J gene TRBJ2-5; 10 nucleotides align to TRBD1. Germline V gene sequence: CDR1 LNHNV, CDR2 YYDKDF (reference sequence). V lost 1 base and J lost 3; bases outside the gene matches: 11. This CDR3 comprises 18 residues.

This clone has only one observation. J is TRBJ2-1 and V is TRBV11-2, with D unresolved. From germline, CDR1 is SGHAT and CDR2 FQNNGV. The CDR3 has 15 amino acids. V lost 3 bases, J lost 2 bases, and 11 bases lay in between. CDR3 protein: CASSLGEITYNEQFF. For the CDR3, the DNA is TGTGCCAGCAGCTTGGGCGAGATCACCTACAATGAGCAGTTCTTC.

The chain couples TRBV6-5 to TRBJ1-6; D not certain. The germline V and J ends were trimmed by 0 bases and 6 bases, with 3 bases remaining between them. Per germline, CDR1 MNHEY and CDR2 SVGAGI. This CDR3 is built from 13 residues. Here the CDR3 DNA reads TGTGCCAGCAGTTACTCCAGTAATTCACCCCTCCACTTT. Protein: CASSYSSNSPLHF.

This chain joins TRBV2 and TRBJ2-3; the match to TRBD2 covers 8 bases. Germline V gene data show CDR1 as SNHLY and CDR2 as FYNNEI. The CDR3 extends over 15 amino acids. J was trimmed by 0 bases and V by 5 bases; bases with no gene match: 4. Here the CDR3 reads CASSLGGGSTDTQYF. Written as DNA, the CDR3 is TGTGCCAGCAGTCTGGGCGGGGGGAGCACAGATACGCAGTATTTT.

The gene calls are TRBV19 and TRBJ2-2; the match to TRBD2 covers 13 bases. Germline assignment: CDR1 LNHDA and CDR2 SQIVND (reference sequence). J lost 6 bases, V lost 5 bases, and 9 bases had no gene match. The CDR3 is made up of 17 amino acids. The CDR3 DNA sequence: TGTGCCAGTAGTCTTGGACTAGCGGGAGCTTTTCCCGGGGAGCTGTTTTTT. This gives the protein CASSLGLAGAFPGELFF.

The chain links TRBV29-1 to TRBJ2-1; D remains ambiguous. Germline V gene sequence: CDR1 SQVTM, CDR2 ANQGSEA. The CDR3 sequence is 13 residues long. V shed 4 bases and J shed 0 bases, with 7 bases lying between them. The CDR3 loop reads CSVGISSYNEQFF. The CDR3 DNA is TGCAGCGTTGGTATCAGCTCCTACAATGAGCAGTTCTTC.

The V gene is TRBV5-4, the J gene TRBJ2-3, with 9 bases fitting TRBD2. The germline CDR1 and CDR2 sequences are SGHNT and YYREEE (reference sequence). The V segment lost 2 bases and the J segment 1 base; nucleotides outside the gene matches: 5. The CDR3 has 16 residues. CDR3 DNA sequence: TGTGCCAGCAGCTTCAGCGGGAGGCGCGGCACAGATACGCAGTATTTT. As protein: CASSFSGRRGTDTQYF. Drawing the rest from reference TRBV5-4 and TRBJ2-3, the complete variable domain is ETGVTQSPTHLIKTRGQQVTLRCSSQSGHNTVSWYQQALGQGPQFIFQYYREEENGRGNFPPRFSGLQFPNYSSELNVNALELDDSALYLCASSFSGRRGTDTQYFGPGTRLTVL.